A selection of T cell receptor beta chains follows, all from one sample in a study of OX40 agonist ivuxolimab in advanced cancers. Clones were sequenced by immunoSEQ multiplex PCR, and TCRdb holds only the in-frame ones, with some missing. The table lists approximately 60,000 clones, 88% of them singletons. The sequencing here drew on CD4+ or CD8+ T cells sorted from blood, taken in a trial of the OX40 agonist ivuxolimab. The receptor set was obtained from an adult with an advanced solid tumor such as melanoma, head and neck, liver or kidney cancer. Both conserved end residues are part of each CDR3. Fields, in order: V gene, J gene, D gene, CDR3 DNA, CDR3 protein. D genes are given only for firm matches.

V: TRBV7-9; J: TRBJ2-7; D: TRBD2; DNA: TGTGCCAGCAGCTTACGGACTAGCGGGCTGACCTACGAGCAGTACTTC; CDR3: CASSLRTSGLTYEQYF
V: TRBV19; J: TRBJ2-2; D: .; DNA: TGTGCCAGTAGTTTCTTATACAGGAACACCGGGGAGCTGTTTTTT; CDR3: CASSFLYRNTGELFF
V: TRBV7-6; J: TRBJ2-6; D: .; DNA: TGTGCCAGCAGCGCAGACCTTGATCTCACAAAGTCGGGCCAACGTCCTGACTTC; CDR3: CASSADLDLTKSGQRPDF
V: TRBV14; J: TRBJ1-6; D: TRBD1; DNA: TGTGCCAGCAGCCAGAACAGGGGTCGATCACCCCTCCACTTT; CDR3: CASSQNRGRSPLHF
V: TRBV19; J: TRBJ2-1; D: .; DNA: TGTGCCAGTAACCTTGACGGCTACAATGAGCAGTTCTTC; CDR3: CASNLDGYNEQFF
V: TRBV7-8; J: TRBJ2-1; D: .; DNA: TGTGCCAGTCAGCGACTCTCCGCCTCCTACAATGAGCAGTTCTTC; CDR3: CASQRLSASYNEQFF
V: TRBV21-1; J: TRBJ1-4; D: .; DNA: TGTGCCAGCAGCAAAGGGCCTCCGGGACAAGGGAATTCGGGGGCGGGTGAAAAACTGTTTTTT; CDR3: CASSKGPPGQGNSGAGEKLFF
V: TRBV29-1; J: TRBJ2-7; D: TRBD2; DNA: TGCAGCGTTGATAGCTTTACTAGCGGAAAACCCTACGAGCAGTACTTC; CDR3: CSVDSFTSGKPYEQYF
V: TRBV10-3; J: TRBJ2-7; D: TRBD2; DNA: TGTGCCATCAGGGGGACTAGCGGCTTAACCCCCTACGAGCAGTACTTC; CDR3: CAIRGTSGLTPYEQYF
V: TRBV10-2; J: TRBJ1-2; D: .; DNA: TGCGCCAGCAGTGTTCAGGCTAGCGGCTACACCTTC; CDR3: CASSVQASGYTF
V: TRBV20-1; J: TRBJ2-3; D: .; DNA: TGCAGTGCTTGGGGCACAGATACGCAGTATTTT; CDR3: CSAWGTDTQYF
V: TRBV6-4; J: TRBJ2-1; D: .; DNA: TGTGCCAGCAGTCGGGCCGGGGGCCTCGGGCAGTTCTTC; CDR3: CASSRAGGLGQFF
V: TRBV2; J: TRBJ1-1; D: .; DNA: TGTGCCAGCAAGGAGGAGGGGGGGAACACTGAAGCTTTCTTT; CDR3: CASKEEGGNTEAFF
V: TRBV6-1; J: TRBJ2-7; D: .; DNA: TGTGCCAGCACCTCGAGGAGCTCCTACGAGCAGTACTTC; CDR3: CASTSRSSYEQYF
V: TRBV19; J: TRBJ2-5; D: TRBD1; DNA: TGTGCCAGTAGTTTCGACAGGGTACAAGAGACCCAGTACTTC; CDR3: CASSFDRVQETQYF
V: TRBV6-1; J: TRBJ2-7; D: .; DNA: TGTGCCAGCAGGCTTATCAGCTACGAGCAGTACTTC; CDR3: CASRLISYEQYF
V: TRBV9; J: TRBJ2-3; D: .; DNA: TGTGCCAGCAGCGTAGCGGCGGCAGCCATCACAGATACGCAGTATTTT; CDR3: CASSVAAAAITDTQYF
V: TRBV5-1; J: TRBJ2-2; D: .; DNA: TGCGCCAGCAAGTTAGGGACAAACACCGGGGAGCTGTTTTTT; CDR3: CASKLGTNTGELFF
V: TRBV6-9; J: TRBJ2-5; D: .; DNA: TGTGCCAGCACCTATGGTCTGGAGGAGACCCAGTACTTC; CDR3: CASTYGLEETQYF
V: TRBV19; J: TRBJ1-5; D: TRBD1; DNA: TGTGCCAGTAGTCCCGGGACAGGGGGCAATCAGCCCCAGCATTTT; CDR3: CASSPGTGGNQPQHF
V: TRBV2; J: TRBJ2-3; D: .; DNA: TGTGCCAGCAGTCTCAGTAGCGGAAGACGTTTAGATACGCAGTATTTT; CDR3: CASSLSSGRRLDTQYF
V: TRBV11-2; J: TRBJ2-1; D: TRBD2; DNA: TGTGCCAGCAGCCACAACAATAGACTAGCGGTCTACAATGAGCAGTTCTTC; CDR3: CASSHNNRLAVYNEQFF
V: TRBV7-2; J: TRBJ2-5; D: TRBD1; DNA: TGTGCCAGCAGCCGACCGGGACAGGGGGTAGAGACCCAGTACTTC; CDR3: CASSRPGQGVETQYF
V: TRBV11-1; J: TRBJ2-6; D: .; DNA: TGTGCCAGCAGCTTATCGGACTCTGGGGCCAACGTCCTGACTTTC; CDR3: CASSLSDSGANVLTF
V: TRBV5-5; J: TRBJ1-5; D: .; DNA: TGTGCCAGCAGCTTGTGGCAGGGGAACGATCAGCCCCAGCATTTT; CDR3: CASSLWQGNDQPQHF
V: TRBV2; J: TRBJ2-5; D: .; DNA: TGTGCCAGCAGTGAAATTGAGGGAGGGGGGGGAGAGACCCAGTACTTC; CDR3: CASSEIEGGGGETQYF
V: TRBV28; J: TRBJ1-2; D: .; DNA: TGTGCCAGCAGGGGCCGGGCAATTTCTAACTATGGCTACACCTTC; CDR3: CASRGRAISNYGYTF
V: TRBV19; J: TRBJ1-2; D: .; DNA: TGTGACCCAGTAGATCACAAACCTCTTTATGGCTACACCTTC; CDR3: CDPVDHKPLYGYTF
V: TRBV18; J: TRBJ2-7; D: .; DNA: TGTGCCAGCTCACCACTAACAGGTTCCGAGCAGTACTTC; CDR3: CASSPLTGSEQYF
V: TRBV25-1; J: TRBJ1-3; D: .; DNA: TGTGCCAGCAGTGAAAAGGAGAATTTGAGAAACACCATATATTTT; CDR3: CASSEKENLRNTIYF